The source of this T cell receptor (beta chain) is a study of regulatory T cells after allogeneic stem cell transplantation (dated by TCRdb to the late 2010s). Study-level background: Patients were divided into groups based on whether acute graft-versus-host disease developed within 100 days of stem cell transplantation. Between patients who did and did not develop acute graft-versus-host disease, the study compared the regulatory T-cell TCR repertoire following allogeneic stem cell transplantation. CD4+CD25+CD127- regulatory T cells were obtained from patient PBMCs by means of fluorescence-activated cell sorting. Conventional CD4+ T cells defined as CD4+CD25+/-CD127+ were also sorted and TCR-sequenced for comparison in the study.

Overall study results and their limits: Top 10 regulatory T-cell clones occupied a significantly larger repertoire share in non-GvHD patients, suggesting expansion of presumably allo-specific protective clones. Conventional CD4+ T-cell repertoire diversity did not differ significantly between patients with and without graft-versus-host disease. None of the regulatory T-cell clones was shared across all patients, and no significant correlation was found between sorted cell numbers and the inverse Simpson index. Because of the small patient sample size, validation of the findings in a larger cohort was required. A less diverse, more focused regulatory T-cell TCR repertoire was observed in patients without graft-versus-host disease than in patients with the disease.

For this clonotype: Its antigen is currently not known. Nothing much larger sits one base from this clone, and base qualities are not available.

The time point label of this sample denotes: 30 days after allogeneic hematopoietic stem cell transplantation. At 30 days after allogeneic hematopoietic stem cell transplantation, peripheral blood mononuclear cells were collected from the patients. Instrument used: Illumina MiSeq. After the RNA was reverse transcribed with the SMARTer RACE cDNA Amplification kit, the TCR beta CDR3 region was amplified. RNA from sorted cells was extracted with the RNeasy Mini Kit. TCR beta amplicons were sequenced using Illumina paired-end sequencing. In the original analysis: TCR repertoire analysis used MiXCR, VDJtools and the tcR R package. The inverse Simpson index was used to measure diversity, and clones were grouped as rare, small, medium or expanded based on each clone's proportion of the repertoire. The public reads were quality trimmed at Q25 with fastp and then assembled into clones with MiXCR by TCRdb, keeping productive beta chains. Identical CDR3 protein sequences are pooled into one entry, listed with their most common genes and DNA. The V and J calls come from TCRdb's annotation, not from the publication. The sample table lists fewer than 6,000 distinct CDR3 sequences, approximately 97% of them with a count of one. The ten largest clones add up to roughly 37% of the sample.

The junction carries 18 bases between V and J, which are trimmed by 4 bases and 1 base respectively. Including cysteine and phenylalanine, the CDR3 has 16 amino acids. This entry keeps only the CDR3 DNA: 48 bases, framed from base 1. Sequences SGHRS (CDR1) and YFSETQ (CDR2) are obtained from the germline V gene. Source: sorted CD4+ T cells from blood (whether regulatory or conventional is not recorded), taken 30 days after allogeneic stem cell transplant. This receptor chain uses TRBV5-1 and TRBJ2-7, with the D gene call left open. The sequence was obtained from a human patient who had an allogeneic stem cell transplant, so the T cells may come from the graft donor. The CDR3 loop reads CASSRSAGTESYEQYF. The DNA sequence follows: TGCGCCAGCAGCCGCAGCGCCGGAACAGAATCCTACGAGCAGTACTTC.